Below are 16 T cell receptor beta chains sequenced from a single sample in a study of early stage breast cancer tumors. Assay used: immunoSEQ multiplex PCR; TCRdb lists only in-frame clones, some missing. The sample contains more than 55,000 clones, about three quarters of which appear only once. The sample was blood. Every receptor here comes from a person aged 25 to 40 with breast cancer.

This rearrangement joins TRBV6-5 to TRBJ1-1; 7 bases line up with TRBD1. Trimming took 6 bases from V and 1 from J; bases not matched to a gene: 5. The CDR3 sequence is 14 residues long. Looked up from germline, CDR1 is MNHEY and CDR2 is SVGAGI. The CDR3 protein is CASRPGTENTEAFF. CDR3 bases: TGTGCCAGCAGACCCGGGACAGAGAACACTGAAGCTTTCTTT.

The V call is TRBV6-1, the J call TRBJ1-3; D call uncertain. Between the trimmed V and J ends, which lost 5 bases and 7 bases, there was a span of 6 bases. Germline assignment: CDR1 MNHNS and CDR2 SASEGT. This CDR3 region has 11 residues. CDR3 DNA: TGTGCCAGCAGTTACAGTAACACCATATATTTT. It specifies CASSYSNTIYF.

The V call is TRBV5-4, the J call TRBJ2-2; D is unclear. The V gene's germline CDR1 is SGHNT and CDR2 YYREEE (reference sequence). The germline V and J ends were trimmed by 0 bases and 1 base, with 7 bases remaining between them. This CDR3 has 15 amino acids. The CDR3 sequence: CASSLASGNTGELFF. Written as DNA, the CDR3 is TGTGCCAGCAGCTTGGCGTCAGGGAACACCGGGGAGCTGTTTTTT. The whole variable domain, filled in from reference TRBV5-4 and TRBJ2-2, reads ETGVTQSPTHLIKTRGQQVTLRCSSQSGHNTVSWYQQALGQGPQFIFQYYREEENGRGNFPPRFSGLQFPNYSSELNVNALELDDSALYLCASSLASGNTGELFFGEGSRLTVL.

The J gene is TRBJ2-1, the V gene TRBV6-1; 13 nucleotides align to TRBD2. The V gene end was trimmed by 3 bases and the J gene end by 5 bases; junction bases not matched to a gene: 1. The CDR3 spans 15 residues. Germline V gene lookup returns CDR1 MNHNS and CDR2 SASEGT. DNA for the CDR3: TGTGCCAGCAGTGAGGGACTAGCGGGAAACAATGAGCAGTTCTTC. This sequence encodes CASSEGLAGNNEQFF.

The chain uses TRBV29-1 and TRBJ1-5; D call uncertain. Germline V gives CDR1 SQVTM, CDR2 ANQGSEA. The CDR3 runs to 11 residues. With 6 bases removed from V and 7 bases from J, the gap between germline ends came to 10 bases. The CDR3, as DNA: TGCAGCGTAGGAGAAGGGCAGCCCCAGCATTTT. Its protein is CSVGEGQPQHF. Drawing the rest from reference TRBV29-1 and TRBJ1-5, the complete variable domain is SAVISQKPSRDICQRGTSLTIQCQVDSQVTMMFWYRQQPGQSLTLIATANQGSEATYESGFVIDKFPISRPNLTFSTLTVSNMSPEDSSIYLCSVGEGQPQHFGDGTRLSIL.

The chain carries TRBV4-1 and TRBJ1-5; a possible D gene is TRBD1 (6 bases). The CDR3 has 15 amino acids. Germline CDR1 reads MGHRA; CDR2 reads YSYEKL. The V end lost 2 bases, the J end lost 4 bases, and 12 bases lay between the germline ends. CDR3 sequence: CASSQPGAWNQPQHF. CDR3 DNA: TGCGCCAGCAGCCAACCGGGGGCCTGGAATCAGCCCCAGCATTTT.

The chain is built from TRBV27 and TRBJ1-4, with 9 bases lining up with TRBD1. This CDR3 region has 14 residues. The junction had 2 bases not matched to a gene; V was cut back by 2 bases and J by 7 bases. Germline CDR1 MNHEY, CDR2 SMNVEV (reference sequence). CDR3 in DNA: TGTGCCAGCAGTTTAACAGGGGGCGGTGAAAAACTGTTTTTT. Translated: CASSLTGGGEKLFF.

The chain couples TRBV20-1 to TRBJ2-3; 7 bases are shared with TRBD2. Germline V gene data show CDR1 as DFQATT and CDR2 as SNEGSKA (reference sequence). The CDR3 length is 11 residues. With V trimmed by 6 bases and J by 5 bases, 2 bases remained unmatched. The CDR3 DNA reads as TGCAGTGCATCGGGAGGAGATACGCAGTATTTT. Protein product: CSASGGDTQYF.

In DNA, the CDR3 is TGTGCCAGCAGCTTAGGACTAGCGGGGGGGACAGATACGCAGTATTTT. Translating it yields CASSLGLAGGTDTQYF. This chain links TRBV7-2 with TRBJ2-3; 14 nucleotides line up with TRBD2. The V segment lost 1 base and the J segment 3 bases; nucleotides outside the gene matches: 0. The CDR3 is 16 residues long. The germline V gene encodes CDR1 SGHTA and CDR2 FQGNSA.

V gene TRBV9 combines with J gene TRBJ2-5, with D uncertain. V was pared by 3 bases and J by 1 base, with 10 bases between. The CDR3 extends over 14 amino acids. Germline CDR1 is SGDLS and CDR2 is YYNGEE. The CDR3 protein is CASSEGGIQETQYF. CDR3 nucleotide sequence: TGTGCCAGCAGCGAGGGTGGTATCCAAGAGACCCAGTACTTC.

The chain employs TRBV19 and TRBJ2-7; a weak D match, TRBD1 (6 bases). CDR3 length equals 12 residues. Between the trimmed V and J ends, which lost 4 bases and 2 bases, there was a span of 6 bases. CDR1 LNHDA and CDR2 SQIVND come from the germline V gene (reference sequence). The chain's CDR3 is CASSNRAYEQYF. CDR3 DNA: TGTGCCAGTAGTAACAGGGCCTACGAGCAGTACTTC. The full variable domain, in which reference TRBV19 and TRBJ2-7 provide the parts outside the CDR3, is DGGITQSPKYLFRKEGQNVTLSCEQNLNHDAMYWYRQDPGQGLRLIYYSQIVNDFQKGDIAEGYSVSREKKESFPLTVTSAQKNPTAFYLCASSNRAYEQYFGPGTRLTVT.

This chain connects TRBV9 to TRBJ2-7, with 7 bases lining up with TRBD2. Germline V gene sequence: CDR1 SGDLS, CDR2 YYNGEE. Unmatched junction bases numbered 13, after V lost 4 bases and J lost 6 bases. The CDR3 sequence is 15 residues long. In nucleotides, the CDR3 is TGTGCCAGCAGCAACCGGGACTACTATCTCGGCGAGCAGTACTTC. Its protein is CASSNRDYYLGEQYF. Looking up the rest from reference TRBV9 and TRBJ2-7 gives the full variable domain: DSGVTQTPKHLITATGQRVTLRCSPRSGDLSVYWYQQSLDQGLQFLIQYYNGEERAKGNILERFSAQQFPDLHSELNLSSLELGDSALYFCASSNRDYYLGEQYFGPGTRLTVT.

The count of this clone is one. This chain joins TRBV29-1 and TRBJ1-1; D is ambiguous. The germline gives CDR1 SQVTM, CDR2 ANQGSEA. CDR3 length: 11 amino acids. V lost 5 bases to trimming and J lost 2 bases, with 6 bases between them. DNA of the CDR3: TGCAGCGTTCTCAGAAACACTGAAGCTTTCTTT. Amino acid sequence: CSVLRNTEAFF. Full variable domain (rest looked up from reference TRBV29-1 and TRBJ1-1): SAVISQKPSRDICQRGTSLTIQCQVDSQVTMMFWYRQQPGQSLTLIATANQGSEATYESGFVIDKFPISRPNLTFSTLTVSNMSPEDSSIYLCSVLRNTEAFFGQGTRLTVV.

The gene calls are TRBV4-1 and TRBJ1-4; D possibly corresponds to TRBD1 (5 bases). Trimming cost V 2 bases and J 7 bases, with 20 bases left between them. The CDR3 consists of 17 residues. The V gene's germline CDR1 is MGHRA and CDR2 YSYEKL. The CDR3 sequence is CASSQPLGTSTTEKLFF. CDR3 DNA sequence: TGCGCCAGCAGCCAACCCCTGGGGACTTCGACAACTGAAAAACTGTTTTTT.

V is TRBV6-5 and J is TRBJ2-5, with TRBD2 matching 9 bases. J gave up 5 bases and V 6 bases, and 4 bases lay outside the gene matches. The CDR3 contains 13 residues. Germline CDR1 and CDR2: MNHEY and SVGAGI. CDR3 sequence reads: CASSRTSVETQYF. DNA for the CDR3: TGTGCCAGCAGCAGGACTAGCGTGGAGACCCAGTACTTC.

This rearrangement joins TRBV6-4 to TRBJ2-1; no firm D call. Germline lookup yields CDR1 MRHNA and CDR2 SNTAGT. The CDR3 totals 13 residues. V was cut by 6 bases and J by 0 bases, with 6 bases left in between. Here the CDR3 reads CASSESSYNEQFF. CDR3 bases: TGTGCCAGCAGCGAGAGCTCCTACAATGAGCAGTTCTTC.